These 15 T cell receptor beta chains came from one sample sequenced in a study of identical twins. TCRdb independently ran MiXCR on the 5' RACE reads; one entry per CDR3 protein. Among a few hundred thousand distinct CDR3 sequences listed, around 18% were seen once. The sequencing sample was made of naive T cells sorted from blood. These receptors all stem from a middle-aged man in good health.

V gene TRBV11-2 combines with J gene TRBJ2-2; D ambiguous. This CDR3 is built from 18 residues. Deletions cut 4 bases from V and 1 base from J, with 19 bases between. In germline, CDR1 is SGHAT, CDR2 FQNNGV. This CDR3 is CASSWAVPLGGNTGELFF. Written as DNA, the CDR3 is TGTGCCAGCAGCTGGGCGGTCCCCCTTGGTGGGAACACCGGGGAGCTGTTTTTT.

This clonotype was recorded many times. The chain employs TRBV18 and TRBJ1-5; 7 bases are shared with TRBD1. The CDR3 is 16 residues long. CDR1 and CDR2 (germline): KGHSH, LQKENI. The V gene end was trimmed by 3 bases and the J gene end by 3 bases; junction bases not matched to a gene: 8. In nucleotides, the CDR3 is TGTGCCAGCTCACCTCGGGGACAGAGTACCAATCAGCCCCAGCATTTT. Amino acids: CASSPRGQSTNQPQHF. Drawing the rest from reference TRBV18 and TRBJ1-5, the complete variable domain is NAGVMQNPRHLVRRRGQEARLRCSPMKGHSHVYWYRQLPEEGLKFMVYLQKENIIDESGMPKERFSAEFPKEGPSILRIQQVVRGDSAAYFCASSPRGQSTNQPQHFGDGTRLSIL.

The gene calls are TRBV7-9 and TRBJ1-2; no definite D call. Germline assignment: CDR1 SEHNR and CDR2 FQNEAQ (reference sequence). V lost 6 bases and J lost 0, with 11 bases in between. The CDR3 has 14 residues. CDR3: CASRHAVTNYGYTF. The CDR3 bases are TGTGCCAGCAGACACGCCGTCACTAACTATGGCTACACCTTC.

This clonotype was seen a handful of times. V is TRBV5-4 and J is TRBJ2-1; TRBD1 matches 9 bases. CDR1 is SGHNT and CDR2 is YYREEE in the germline V gene (reference sequence). The CDR3 length is 14 residues. The V and J ends lost 3 bases and 10 bases, in that order; junction bases with no gene match: 8. As DNA, the CDR3 is TGTGCCAGCAGCTCGAAAAGACAGGGGGAAGAGCAGTTCTTC. It translates to CASSSKRQGEEQFF.

In its sample, this clonotype was seen many times. This sequence joins TRBV18 and TRBJ2-5; D gene uncertain. Deletions cut 0 bases from V and 7 bases from J, with 9 bases between. The CDR3 totals 13 residues. Germline values: CDR1 KGHSH, CDR2 LQKENI. DNA for the CDR3: TGTGCCAGCTCACCACCAGGCATTGTGACCCAGTACTTC. This gives the protein CASSPPGIVTQYF.

The chain combines TRBV20-1 with TRBJ2-7; 10 bases line up with TRBD1. CDR3 size: 16 residues. V lost 0 bases to trimming and J lost 5 bases; unmatched junction nucleotides: 10. Germline loops: CDR1 DFQATT, CDR2 SNEGSKA (reference sequence). The CDR3 loop reads CSARDREGQGWDEQYF. In DNA, the CDR3 is TGCAGTGCTAGAGATCGAGAGGGACAGGGGTGGGACGAGCAGTACTTC.

This clonotype was picked up a small number of times. The J gene is TRBJ2-5, the V gene TRBV6-2 or TRBV6-3; D possibly uses TRBD1 or TRBD2 (5 bases each). The CDR3 consists of 18 residues. The germline gives CDR1 MNHEY, CDR2 SVGEGT. Trimming took 0 bases from V and 3 from J, leaving 20 bases between them. CDR3 nucleotide sequence: TGTGCCAGCAGTTACTCGAGAGCCGGGGCAGCCGGCGAAGAGACCCAGTACTTC. Its translation: CASSYSRAGAAGEETQYF.

This clonotype occurred a few times. J is TRBJ2-7 and V is TRBV5-5; 10 bases line up with TRBD1. The germline gives CDR1 SGHKS, CDR2 YYEKEE (reference sequence). This CDR3 spans 16 amino acids. V lost 0 bases, J lost 6 bases, and 9 bases stayed unmatched. The CDR3 coding sequence is TGTGCCAGCAGCTTGGTTCTGGGACAGGGGCGGTCCGAGCAGTACTTC. Translated, it gives CASSLVLGQGRSEQYF. Complete variable domain (other parts from reference TRBV5-5 and TRBJ2-7): DAGVTQSPTHLIKTRGQQVTLRCSPISGHKSVSWYQQVLGQGPQFIFQYYEKEERGRGNFPDRFSARQFPNYSSELNVNALLLGDSALYLCASSLVLGQGRSEQYFGPGTRLTVT.

Many counts were recorded for this clonotype. The chain combines TRBV5-6 with TRBJ2-1; 13 bases match TRBD2. The CDR3 has 17 residues. Germline V CDR1 and CDR2: SGHDT, YYEEEE. Trimming at V came to 5 bases and at J to 4 bases, leaving 9 bases not matched to a gene. Here the CDR3 DNA reads TGTGCCAGCAGAGGGACTAGCGGGAACGACAATTACAATGAGCAGTTCTTC. As protein: CASRGTSGNDNYNEQFF.

This clonotype came up many times. CDR3 nucleotides: TGTGCCAGCACCCACAGAGCGGGGGGGGAGACCCAGTACTTC. This encodes CASTHRAGGETQYF. The V and J genes are TRBV12-3 or TRBV12-4 and TRBJ2-5, with 10 nucleotides matching TRBD2. The ends lost 7 bases at V and 5 bases at J; junction bases unmatched: 7. This CDR3 region has 14 residues.

This clonotype was observed many times. This chain joins TRBV6-2 or TRBV6-3 and TRBJ2-7, with D possibly being TRBD2 (6 bases). Deletions cut 7 bases from V and 1 base from J, with 32 bases between. Germline lookup yields CDR1 MNHEY and CDR2 SVGEGT. This CDR3 is 20 amino acids long. The CDR3 DNA follows: TGTGCCAGCACCAAGTGGTGGATAGCGGATGATAGCCCCAATTCCTACGAGCAGTACTTC. Amino acids: CASTKWWIADDSPNSYEQYF.

This clonotype was counted many times. The chain uses TRBV5-1 and TRBJ2-7; D possibly corresponds to TRBD2 (6 bases). The CDR3 extends over 16 amino acids. V was pared by 0 bases and J by 0 bases, with 13 bases between. Germline CDR1 SGHRS, CDR2 YFSETQ. CDR3 coding DNA: TGCGCCAGCAGCTTGGTGGCAGGGACTGGCTCCTACGAGCAGTACTTC. The encoded protein is CASSLVAGTGSYEQYF.

In DNA form, the CDR3 reads TGTGCCAGCAGTGATGCGACAGGCAGGGGTGAGCAGTTCTTC. Translating gives CASSDATGRGEQFF. This chain joins TRBV6-1 and TRBJ2-1; possible D gene TRBD1, 6 bases. Trimming shortened V by 3 bases and J by 9 bases, and 15 bases separated the two germline ends. This CDR3 region has 14 residues. The germline V gene encodes CDR1 MNHNS and CDR2 SASEGT.

This clonotype came up many times. This sequence joins TRBV12-3 or TRBV12-4 and TRBJ2-2; TRBD1 agrees at 11 bases. J gave up 6 bases and V 6 bases, and 6 bases lay outside the gene matches. CDR3 length: 15 residues. The CDR3: CASSIPGQGAGELFF. Written as DNA, the CDR3 is TGTGCCAGCAGCATACCGGGACAGGGGGCCGGGGAGCTGTTTTTT.

This clonotype was seen a handful of times. The chain uses TRBV4-3 and TRBJ2-1, with no clear D. CDR1 and CDR2 (germline): LGHNA, YSLEER. V shed 0 bases and J shed 0 bases, with 21 bases lying between them. This CDR3 contains 20 residues. The CDR3 nucleotides are TGCGCCAGCAGCCAAGATAAGGTTGAAGGATTCCTCTACTCCTACAATGAGCAGTTCTTC. It encodes CASSQDKVEGFLYSYNEQFF.